The clone carrying this T cell receptor beta chain was detected once. The CDR3 sequence is 14 residues long. Trimming left V 2 bases short and J 7 bases short, with 12 bases between. CDR1 is KGHSH and CDR2 is LQKENI in the germline V gene. The entry originates in a study of blood T cell repertoires in COVID-19. The overall study: In each case, the material was cDNA or gDNA derived from T cells, B-cell-depleted T cells, or PBMCs.

Libraries were prepared by immunoSEQ multiplex PCR; TCRdb keeps only in-frame clonotypes and omits some of them. The sample has 100,000 to 150,000 clones, around 85% seen once; the top ten hold approximately 3.5%. This receptor was identified in a woman at least 80 years old with COVID-19, enrolled during active disease. This chain uses TRBV18 with TRBJ1-5; the D gene is possibly TRBD1 (5 bases). The sequencing sample was made of peripheral blood. As DNA, the CDR3 is TGTGCCAGCTCACCATTTGGAGGGGAGCAGCCCCAGCATTTT. This translates into CASSPFGGEQPQHF.